This section outlines one T cell receptor beta chain sequence together with its context. These data belong to a study of blood T cell repertoires in COVID-19. Study context: Collection of acute and convalescent COVID-19 samples took place in the United States, Italy and Spain. T cells, B-cell-depleted T cells, or PBMCs provided the cDNA or gDNA that served as material.

Followed over time, Seattle patients had been enrolled while infection was active. Authors' methods: Reference gene primer amplification gave nucleated cell count estimates. Sequencing used immunoSEQ multiplex PCR; TCRdb keeps in-frame clones, though not all of them. That table is the source of V, J and clone size, and D and trimming were worked out from the DNA. The table includes about 390,000 clones, around 87% detected once. The V end lost 1 base, the J end lost 0 bases, and 9 bases lay between the germline ends. The CDR3 runs 15 residues. From germline, CDR1 is SGHTA and CDR2 FQGNSA. The rearrangement joins TRBV7-2 to TRBJ1-1, with unresolved D. This receptor was obtained from a woman between 55 and 75 years old with COVID-19, enrolled during active disease. The sequencing input was peripheral blood. The CDR3 here is CASSLGSTVNTEAFF. For the CDR3, the DNA is TGTGCCAGCAGCTTAGGTAGTACGGTGAACACTGAAGCTTTCTTT.